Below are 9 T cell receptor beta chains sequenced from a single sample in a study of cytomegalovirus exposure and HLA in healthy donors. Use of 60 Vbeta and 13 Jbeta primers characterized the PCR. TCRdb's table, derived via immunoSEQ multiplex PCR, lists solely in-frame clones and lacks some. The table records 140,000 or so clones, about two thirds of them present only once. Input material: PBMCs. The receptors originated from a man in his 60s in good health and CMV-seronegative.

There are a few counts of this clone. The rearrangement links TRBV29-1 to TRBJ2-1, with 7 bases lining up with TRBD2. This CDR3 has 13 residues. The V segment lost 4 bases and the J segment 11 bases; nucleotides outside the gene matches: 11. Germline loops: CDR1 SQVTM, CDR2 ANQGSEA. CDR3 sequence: CSVGGGGPSQQFF. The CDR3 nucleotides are TGCAGCGTTGGGGGGGGAGGCCCGAGTCAGCAGTTCTTC.

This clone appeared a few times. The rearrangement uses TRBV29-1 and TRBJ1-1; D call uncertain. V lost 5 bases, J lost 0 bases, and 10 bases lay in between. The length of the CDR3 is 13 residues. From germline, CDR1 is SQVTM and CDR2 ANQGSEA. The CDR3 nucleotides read TGCAGCGTTCATAAGGAGATGAACACTGAAGCTTTCTTT. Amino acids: CSVHKEMNTEAFF.

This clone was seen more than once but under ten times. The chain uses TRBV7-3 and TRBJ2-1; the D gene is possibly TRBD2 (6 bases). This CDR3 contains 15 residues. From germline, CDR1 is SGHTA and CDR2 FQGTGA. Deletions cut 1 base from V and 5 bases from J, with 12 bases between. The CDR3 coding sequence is TGTGCCAGCAGCTTAAGGAGGGTAGGGGACAATGAGCAGTTCTTC. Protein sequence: CASSLRRVGDNEQFF.

The CDR3 DNA sequence: TGTGCCAGCAGTGGGACAGGGCCAACTGAAGCTTTCTTT. Translation: CASSGTGPTEAFF. This chain uses TRBV25-1 with TRBJ1-1, with TRBD1 identical over 8 bases. The CDR3 runs to 13 residues. Germline assignment: CDR1 MGHDK and CDR2 SYGVNS. The J segment lost 5 bases and the V segment lost 4 bases, leaving 3 bases of the junction unmatched.

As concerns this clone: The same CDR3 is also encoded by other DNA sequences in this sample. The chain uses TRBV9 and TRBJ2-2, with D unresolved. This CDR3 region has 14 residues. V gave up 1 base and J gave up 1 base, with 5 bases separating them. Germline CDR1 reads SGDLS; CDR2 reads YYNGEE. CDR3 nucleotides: TGTGCCAGCAGCGTAACGGGGAACACCGGGGAGCTGTTTTTT. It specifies CASSVTGNTGELFF.

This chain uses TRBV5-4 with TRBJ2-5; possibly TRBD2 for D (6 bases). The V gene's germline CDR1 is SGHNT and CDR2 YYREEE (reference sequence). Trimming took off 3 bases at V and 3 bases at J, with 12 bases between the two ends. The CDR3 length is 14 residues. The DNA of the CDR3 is TGTGCCAGCAGCTACCGGGACTCTAAAGAGACCCAGTACTTC. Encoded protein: CASSYRDSKETQYF.

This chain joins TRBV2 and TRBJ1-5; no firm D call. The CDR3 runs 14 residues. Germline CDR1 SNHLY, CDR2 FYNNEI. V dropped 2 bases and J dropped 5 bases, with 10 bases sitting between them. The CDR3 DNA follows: TGTGCCAGCAGTGAAAGGAGGAAGGATCAGCCCCAGCATTTT. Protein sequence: CASSERRKDQPQHF.

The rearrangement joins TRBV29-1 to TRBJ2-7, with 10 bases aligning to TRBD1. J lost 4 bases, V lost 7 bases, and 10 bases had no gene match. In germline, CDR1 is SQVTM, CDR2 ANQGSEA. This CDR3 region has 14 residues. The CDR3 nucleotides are TGCAGCGCCACGGGACAGGGGTCCGCGTACGAGCAGTACTTC. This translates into CSATGQGSAYEQYF.

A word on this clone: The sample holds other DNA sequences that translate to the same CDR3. As DNA, the CDR3 is TGTGCCAGCAGCTTGGCGGGAGGCAATGAGCAGTTCTTC. It specifies CASSLAGGNEQFF. This chain links TRBV5-4 with TRBJ2-1; 7 nucleotides align to TRBD2. Losses at the gene ends were 0 bases for V and 6 bases for J; bases not matched to a gene: 0. This CDR3 is 13 amino acids long. Germline CDR1 SGHNT, CDR2 YYREEE (reference sequence).